These 20 T cell receptor beta chains share one sample of origin, sequenced in a study of CD8 T cells in ankylosing spondylitis. Each CDR3 protein is one row after TCRdb ran MiXCR on the 5' RACE reads. The sample lists under 250,000 distinct CDR3 sequences, under 8.5% occurring once. The sequenced sample consisted of blood, either unsorted or a sorted T cell fraction (not recorded which). The receptor source for this set is a female donor with ankylosing spondylitis or in good health (not recorded which).

V usage is TRBV14 and J usage is TRBJ2-1; D unresolved. The germline V gene has CDR1 SGHDN and CDR2 FVKESK. CDR3 length: 18 amino acids. V gave up 2 bases and J gave up 2 bases, with 19 bases separating them. The CDR3 nucleotides are TGTGCCAGCAGCCAAAATAAGGGCCATGACCTAACCTACAATGAGCAGTTCTTC. Translation gives CASSQNKGHDLTYNEQFF. Filled out from reference TRBV14 and TRBJ2-1, the complete variable domain reads EAGVTQFPSHSVIEKGQTVTLRCDPISGHDNLYWYRRVMGKEIKFLLHFVKESKQDESGMPNNRFLAERTGGTYSTLKVQPAELEDSGVYFCASSQNKGHDLTYNEQFFGPGTRLTVL.

CDR3 sequence: CSARTRSAYEQYF. The CDR3 bases are TGCAGTGCCAGGACTAGGTCGGCCTACGAGCAGTACTTC. This rearrangement joins TRBV20-1 to TRBJ2-7; 7 bases line up with TRBD2. CDR3 length: 13 residues. After removal of 6 bases from V and 2 bases from J, the junction contained 7 bases not matched to a gene. CDR1 and CDR2 (germline): DFQATT, SNEGSKA (reference sequence).

This clonotype was observed many times. This chain connects TRBV7-9 to TRBJ2-1; 10 nucleotides match TRBD2. This CDR3 comprises 16 residues. V lost 0 bases and J lost 5; bases outside the gene matches: 4. CDR1 and CDR2 (germline): SEHNR, FQNEAQ (reference sequence). The CDR3 bases are TGTGCCAGCAGCTTAGCAGTCGGACTAGCGGACAATGAGCAGTTCTTC. Amino acid sequence: CASSLAVGLADNEQFF.

This clonotype was seen a few times. This rearrangement joins TRBV5-4 to TRBJ2-7, with D maybe TRBD2 (6 bases). The CDR3 has 14 residues. V lost 4 bases, J lost 5 bases, and 16 bases lay in between. Germline CDR1 reads SGHNT; CDR2 reads YYREEE (reference sequence). CDR3 in amino acids: CASSLSERVNEQYF. The CDR3 DNA follows: TGTGCCAGCAGCCTGTCTGAGCGGGTAAACGAGCAGTACTTC. Together with reference TRBV5-4 and TRBJ2-7, the CDR3 gives the full variable domain: ETGVTQSPTHLIKTRGQQVTLRCSSQSGHNTVSWYQQALGQGPQFIFQYYREEENGRGNFPPRFSGLQFPNYSSELNVNALELDDSALYLCASSLSERVNEQYFGPGTRLTVT.

This clonotype was detected only a few times. The chain has TRBV7-2 and TRBJ1-6, with TRBD1 matching 10 bases. The CDR3 totals 15 residues. J lost 12 bases, V lost 5 bases, and 10 bases had no gene match. In germline, CDR1 is SGHTA, CDR2 FQGNSA. The CDR3: CASSDSGTGVLPLHF. In nucleotides, the CDR3 is TGTGCCAGCAGCGACTCCGGGACAGGGGTATTACCCCTCCACTTT.

Concerning this clonotype: At one boundary the junction diverges from the germline segment, which might be a read error. The rearrangement joins TRBV4-3 to TRBJ2-5; D remains ambiguous. Per germline, CDR1 LGHNA and CDR2 YSLEER. The CDR3 loop spans 14 amino acids. CDR3 DNA sequence: TGCGCCAGCAGCCAAGGTTTCGCCCAAGTGACCCAGTACTTC. This gives the protein CASSQGFAQVTQYF.

This clonotype was seen ten or more times. The chain links TRBV9 to TRBJ1-3; D ambiguous. CDR1 and CDR2 (germline): SGDLS, YYNGEE. The CDR3 sequence is 16 residues long. With 1 base removed from V and 0 bases from J, the gap between germline ends came to 11 bases. CDR3 in amino acids: CASSVSSTVSGNTIYF. The DNA of the CDR3 is TGTGCCAGCAGCGTATCCTCGACTGTCTCTGGAAACACCATATATTTT.

As to this clonotype: This clone may be a read error of a much larger clone one base away. The rearrangement links TRBV7-9 to TRBJ1-1, with 8 bases aligning to TRBD1. Germline V gene sequence: CDR1 SEHNR, CDR2 FQNEAQ (reference sequence). The CDR3 covers 16 residues. CDR3 in amino acids: CTSSPQGGPPVTEAFF. The CDR3 region has the DNA TGTACCAGCAGCCCACAGGGGGGGCCGCCCGTCACTGAAGCTTTCTTT.

This clonotype has ten or more counts. The V call is TRBV5-1, the J call TRBJ2-3; no firm D call. Per germline, CDR1 SGHRS and CDR2 YFSETQ. The CDR3 is made up of 16 amino acids. V dropped 4 bases and J dropped 3 bases, with 18 bases sitting between them. The CDR3 DNA reads TGCGCCAGCAGCCAAGGTATGAACGGTGCAACAGATACGCAGTATTTT. Its translation: CASSQGMNGATDTQYF.

This clonotype has ten or more counts. The V gene is TRBV12-3 or TRBV12-4, the J gene TRBJ2-1; 10 positions agree with TRBD2. With V trimmed by 3 bases and J by 9 bases, 8 bases remained unmatched. This CDR3 is built from 15 residues. CDR3 sequence reads: CASSLSSGSGGEQFF. The CDR3 DNA reads TGTGCCAGCAGTTTGTCTAGCGGGAGTGGCGGTGAGCAGTTCTTC.

This clonotype has at least ten counts. This chain connects TRBV5-1 to TRBJ2-1, with 7 nucleotides matching TRBD2. The CDR3 is 14 amino acids. V was pared by 5 bases and J by 3 bases, with 5 bases of the junction left unmatched. CDR1 is SGHRS, CDR2 YFSETQ, per germline. CDR3 nucleotides: TGCGCCAGCAGGGAGGGGACTAACTACAATGAGCAGTTCTTC. Its protein product is CASREGTNYNEQFF.

This clonotype was recorded many times. The chain joins TRBV7-9 to TRBJ1-1; D is uncertain. The CDR3 is 11 residues long. V was cut by 3 bases and J by 5 bases, with 4 bases left in between. Germline V gene lookup returns CDR1 SEHNR and CDR2 FQNEAQ (reference sequence). This chain's CDR3 is CASSLSTEAFF. The CDR3 region has the DNA TGTGCCAGCAGCTTGAGTACTGAAGCTTTCTTT.

This clonotype has ten or more counts. This chain links TRBV5-1 with TRBJ2-1; D is unclear. CDR3 size: 13 residues. V lost 2 bases, J lost 6 bases, and 9 bases lay in between. CDR1 SGHRS and CDR2 YFSETQ come from the germline V gene. CDR3: CASSLSTGNEQFF. In DNA form, the CDR3 reads TGCGCCAGCAGCTTAAGCACCGGCAATGAGCAGTTCTTC.

The sample holds a few counts of this clonotype. CDR3 DNA sequence: TGTGCCAGCAGCCCACCCTTCCGTGAGCAGTTCTTC. Protein: CASSPPFREQFF. This chain uses TRBV7-6 with TRBJ2-1; D not certain. The CDR3 contains 12 residues. Trimming removed 5 bases at V and 9 bases at J, with 11 bases between. Germline CDR1 is SGHVS and CDR2 is FNYEAQ. The full variable domain, in which reference TRBV7-6 and TRBJ2-1 provide the parts outside the CDR3, is GAGVSQSPRYKVTKRGQDVALRCDPISGHVSLYWYRQALGQGPEFLTYFNYEAQQDKSGLPNDRFSAERPEGSISTLTIQRTEQRDSAMYRCASSPPFREQFFGPGTRLTVL.

This clonotype was recorded many times. This sequence joins TRBV9 and TRBJ2-7; D gene ambiguous. V gave up 0 bases and J gave up 2 bases, with 9 bases separating them. The CDR3 consists of 14 residues. Germline V lookup: CDR1 SGDLS, CDR2 YYNGEE. DNA for the CDR3: TGTGCCAGCAGCGTAGATCTAGTCCCCTACGAGCAGTACTTC. Its protein product is CASSVDLVPYEQYF.

This clonotype was seen repeatedly, ten times or more. The J gene is TRBJ2-5, the V gene TRBV11-1; the match to TRBD1 covers 10 bases. The germline V gene has CDR1 SGHAT and CDR2 FQDESV (reference sequence). The CDR3 runs 15 residues. The J segment lost 4 bases and the V segment lost 7 bases, leaving 9 bases of the junction unmatched. DNA for the CDR3: TGTGCCAGCACGCCCCTGACAGGGGGCGCAGAGACCCAGTACTTC. It is translated as CASTPLTGGAETQYF. Supplemented by reference TRBV11-1 and TRBJ2-5, the full variable domain reads EAEVAQSPRYKITEKSQAVAFWCDPISGHATLYWYRQILGQGPELLVQFQDESVVDDSQLPKDRFSAERLKGVDSTLKIQPAELGDSAMYLCASTPLTGGAETQYFGPGTRLLVL.

This clonotype was recorded many times. The J gene is TRBJ2-1, the V gene TRBV6-2 or TRBV6-3; D possibly uses TRBD1 or TRBD2 (5 bases each). CDR3 length: 17 amino acids. Germline CDR1 and CDR2: MNHEY and SVGEGT. V lost 6 bases and J lost 5, with 23 bases in between. CDR3 bases: TGTGCCAGCAGCAACCGGGGCCTCTCGGGCCCAAACAATGAGCAGTTCTTC. Translation: CASSNRGLSGPNNEQFF.

This clonotype appeared many times. The V and J genes are TRBV9 and TRBJ2-6; D may be TRBD1 (6 bases). The V and J ends lost 4 bases and 3 bases respectively, with 17 bases between them. CDR1 SGDLS and CDR2 YYNGEE come from the germline V gene. The CDR3 runs to 17 residues. CDR3 nucleotides: TGTGCCAGCAGCCCGCCACAGGGATCTCTTGGGGCCAACGTCCTGACTTTC. Translation gives CASSPPQGSLGANVLTF.

Many counts were recorded for this clonotype. The chain has TRBV29-1 and TRBJ2-7; 12 bases fit TRBD2. V lost 7 bases to trimming and J lost 1 base; unmatched junction nucleotides: 5. This CDR3 has 14 residues. Germline values: CDR1 SQVTM, CDR2 ANQGSEA. The CDR3: CSAWTSGTSYEQYF. CDR3 nucleotides: TGCAGCGCATGGACTAGCGGGACGTCCTACGAGCAGTACTTC.

This clonotype was picked up many times. The V and J genes are TRBV20-1 and TRBJ1-2, with D uncertain. The CDR3 extends over 14 amino acids. CDR1 is DFQATT, CDR2 SNEGSKA, per germline (reference sequence). Between the trimmed V and J ends, which lost 0 bases and 8 bases, there was a span of 16 bases. The CDR3, as DNA: TGCAGTGCTAGAGATCGGCAGCGCACGATGGGCTACACCTTC. It translates to CSARDRQRTMGYTF.